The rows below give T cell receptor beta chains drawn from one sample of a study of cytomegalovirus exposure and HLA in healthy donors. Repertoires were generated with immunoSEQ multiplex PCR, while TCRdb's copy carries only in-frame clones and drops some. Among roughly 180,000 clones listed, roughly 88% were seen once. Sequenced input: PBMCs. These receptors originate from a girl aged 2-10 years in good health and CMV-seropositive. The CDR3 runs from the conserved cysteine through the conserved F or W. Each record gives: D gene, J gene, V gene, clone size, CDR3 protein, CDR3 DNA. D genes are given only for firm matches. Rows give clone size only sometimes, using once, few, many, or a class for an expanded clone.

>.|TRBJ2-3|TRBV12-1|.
CASSPRLAGTDTQYF
TGTGCCAGCAGCCCCCGACTAGCGGGCACAGATACGCAGTATTTT
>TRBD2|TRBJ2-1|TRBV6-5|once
CASSYPGTTQNEQFF
TGTGCCAGCAGTTATCCCGGGACTACTCAGAATGAGCAGTTCTTC
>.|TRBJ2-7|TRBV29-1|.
CSVEDPGLYEQYF
TGCAGCGTTGAAGATCCGGGATTATACGAGCAGTACTTC
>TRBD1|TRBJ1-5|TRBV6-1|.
CASSSRTGSLPQHF
TGTGCCAGCTCTAGTCGGACAGGTTCGTTGCCCCAGCATTTT
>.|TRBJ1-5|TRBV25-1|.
CASSEGSARGPQHF
TGTGCCAGCAGTGAGGGGAGTGCTCGTGGGCCCCAGCATTTT
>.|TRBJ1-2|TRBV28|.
CASSSCFGHCYGYTF
TGTGCCAGCAGTTCCTGTTTCGGACACTGCTATGGCTACACCTTC
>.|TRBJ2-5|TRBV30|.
CAWSVGVAQYF
TGTGCCTGGAGTGTAGGGGTGGCCCAGTACTTC
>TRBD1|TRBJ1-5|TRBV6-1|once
CASSESRDRVMSNQPQHF
TGTGCCAGCAGTGAAAGTAGGGACAGGGTTATGAGCAATCAGCCCCAGCATTTT
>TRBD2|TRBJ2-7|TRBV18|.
CASSLRSGSLYEQYF
TGTGCCAGCTCACTCCGGAGCGGGAGTCTCTACGAGCAGTACTTC
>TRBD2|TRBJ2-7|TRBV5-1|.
CASSPSLGGAAYEQYF
TGCGCCAGCAGCCCCTCGTTGGGAGGGGCGGCCTACGAGCAGTACTTC
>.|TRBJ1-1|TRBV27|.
CASSLLVTRKAFF
TGTGCCAGCAGTTTATTGGTCACTAGGAAAGCTTTCTTT
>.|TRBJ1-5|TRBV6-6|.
CASSVQGPQHF
TGTGCCAGCAGTGTACAGGGACCCCAGCATTTT
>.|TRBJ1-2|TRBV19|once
CASSVRDIHRRSF
TGTGCCAGTAGTGTCCGGGACATCCACCGTCGGTCCTTC
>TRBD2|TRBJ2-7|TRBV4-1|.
CASSSTTSGGTYYEQYF
TGCGCCAGCAGCTCCACGACTAGCGGGGGCACATACTACGAGCAGTACTTC
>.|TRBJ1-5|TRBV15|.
CATGRRNQPQHF
TGTGCCACTGGCAGGCGCAATCAGCCCCAGCATTTT
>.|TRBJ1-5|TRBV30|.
CAWSKQGSQPQHF
TGTGCCTGGAGCAAGCAGGGCTCTCAGCCCCAGCATTTT
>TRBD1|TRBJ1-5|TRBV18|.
CASSPGGWPQHF
TGTGCCAGCTCCCCAGGGGGGTGGCCCCAGCATTTT
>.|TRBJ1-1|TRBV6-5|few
CASSYTVNTEAFF
TGTGCCAGCAGTTACACTGTGAACACTGAAGCTTTCTTT
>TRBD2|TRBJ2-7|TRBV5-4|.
CASSTSIAGGSYEQYF
TGTGCCAGCAGCACCTCTATAGCGGGAGGTTCCTACGAGCAGTACTTC
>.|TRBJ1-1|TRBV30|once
CAWSRNRAGRGNTEAFF
TGTGCCTGGAGTCGGAATAGGGCAGGGAGGGGGAACACTGAAGCTTTCTTT
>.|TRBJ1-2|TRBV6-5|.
CAGRNSGGGYTF
TGTGCCGGCCGAAACTCGGGGGGCGGCTACACCTTC
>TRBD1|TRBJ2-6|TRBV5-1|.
CASSLGQGFSGANVLTF
TGCGCCAGCAGCCTTGGACAGGGATTCTCTGGGGCCAACGTCCTGACTTTC
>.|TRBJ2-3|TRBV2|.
CASRLDYDTQYF
TGTGCCAGCAGACTAGACTATGATACGCAGTATTTT
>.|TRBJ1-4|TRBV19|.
CASSIGQTSNEKLFF
TGTGCCAGTAGCATAGGACAGACCTCTAATGAAAAACTGTTTTTT
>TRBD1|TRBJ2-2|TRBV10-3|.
CAISEPTGGFAGELFF
TGTGCCATCAGTGAGCCGACAGGGGGTTTCGCCGGGGAGCTGTTTTTT
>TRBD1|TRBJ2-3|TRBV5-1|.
CASKGRDSQWDTQYF
TGCGCCAGCAAGGGCCGGGACAGTCAATGGGATACGCAGTATTTT
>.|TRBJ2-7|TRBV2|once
CANKRASGSYEQYF
TGTGCCAACAAGCGCGCGAGCGGTAGTTACGAGCAGTACTTC
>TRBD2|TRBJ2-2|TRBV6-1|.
CASSEVAGFTGELFF
TGTGCCAGCAGTGAGGTAGCGGGGTTTACCGGGGAGCTGTTTTTT
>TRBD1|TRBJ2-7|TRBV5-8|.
CASSLTELGTDFSYEQYF
TGTGCCAGCAGCTTGACAGAGCTAGGGACAGACTTCTCCTACGAGCAGTACTTC
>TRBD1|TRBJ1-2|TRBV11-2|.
CASSSLRDRAYGYTF
TGTGCCAGCAGCTCACTCCGGGACAGGGCGTATGGCTACACCTTC
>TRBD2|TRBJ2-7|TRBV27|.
CASSFASGAYEQYF
TGTGCCAGCAGTTTTGCTAGCGGAGCCTACGAGCAGTACTTC
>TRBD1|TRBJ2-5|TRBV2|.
CASTVWTGGETQYF
TGTGCCAGTACCGTCTGGACAGGGGGAGAGACCCAGTACTTC
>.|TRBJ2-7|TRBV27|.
CASSPKPVSYEQYF
TGTGCCAGCAGTCCTAAACCGGTATCCTACGAGCAGTACTTC
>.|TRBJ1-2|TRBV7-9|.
CASSAGYGYTF
TGTGCCAGCAGCGCGGGCTATGGCTACACCTTC
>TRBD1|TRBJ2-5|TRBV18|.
CASSRTKEDREQETQYF
TGTGCCAGCTCACGAACCAAAGAGGACAGGGAACAAGAGACCCAGTACTTC
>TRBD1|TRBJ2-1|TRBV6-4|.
CASGVSSGTGGNEQFF
TGTGCCAGCGGAGTGAGCTCCGGGACAGGGGGCAATGAGCAGTTCTTC
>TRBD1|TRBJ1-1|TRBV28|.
CASSLPTGMNTEAFF
TGTGCCAGCAGTTTACCGACAGGGATGAACACTGAAGCTTTCTTT
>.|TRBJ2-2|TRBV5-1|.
CASSRDGTGELFF
TGCGCCAGCAGCCGAGACGGGACCGGGGAGCTGTTTTTT
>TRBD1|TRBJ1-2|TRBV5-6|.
CASSFGYGTGVYGYTF
TGTGCCAGCAGCTTTGGATATGGGACAGGGGTCTATGGCTACACCTTC
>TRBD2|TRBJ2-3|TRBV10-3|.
CAISGGRASTDTQYF
TGTGCCATCAGTGGAGGGAGGGCCTCCACAGATACGCAGTATTTT
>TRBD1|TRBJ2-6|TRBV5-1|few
CASSPTGDGANVLTF
TGCGCCAGCAGCCCGACAGGGGATGGGGCCAACGTCCTGACTTTC
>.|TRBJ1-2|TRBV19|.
CASSIWLNSYGYTF
TGTGCCAGTAGTATCTGGCTTAATTCCTATGGCTACACCTTC
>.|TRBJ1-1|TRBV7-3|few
CASSSDRNTEAFF
TGTGCCAGCAGCTCCGACAGGAACACTGAAGCTTTCTTT
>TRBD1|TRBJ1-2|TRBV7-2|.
CASSSRTGGRYGYTF
TGTGCCAGCAGCTCCCGGACAGGGGGAAGATATGGCTACACCTTC
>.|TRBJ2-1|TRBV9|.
CASSAGTAIYNEQFF
TGTGCCAGCAGTGCGGGGACGGCGATCTACAATGAGCAGTTCTTC
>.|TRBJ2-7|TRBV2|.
CASSPGQFGEQYF
TGTGCCAGCAGTCCAGGACAGTTTGGCGAGCAGTACTTC
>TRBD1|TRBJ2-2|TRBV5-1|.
CASSLRDRGNTGELFF
TGCGCCAGCAGCTTGAGGGACAGGGGAAACACCGGGGAGCTGTTTTTT
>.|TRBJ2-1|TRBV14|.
CASSQYRVGEQFF
TGTGCCAGCAGCCAATACAGGGTAGGTGAGCAGTTCTTC
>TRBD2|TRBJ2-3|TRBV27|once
CASSLSTGGPDTQYF
TGTGCCAGCAGTTTATCTACGGGAGGCCCGGATACGCAGTATTTT
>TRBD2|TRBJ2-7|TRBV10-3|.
CAISGLAIFYEQYF
TGTGCCATCAGTGGACTAGCGATCTTTTACGAGCAGTACTTC
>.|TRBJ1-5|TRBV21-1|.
CASSASGLTGWDSNQPQHF
TGTGCCAGCAGCGCCTCGGGGCTCACAGGGTGGGATAGCAATCAGCCCCAGCATTTT
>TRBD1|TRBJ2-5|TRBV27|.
CASSLLFGQGEGTQYF
TGTGCCAGCAGTCTCCTCTTCGGACAGGGGGAAGGGACCCAGTACTTC
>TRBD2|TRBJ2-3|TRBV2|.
CASSVSGSWTDTQYF
TGTGCCAGCAGCGTTAGCGGGAGTTGGACAGATACGCAGTATTTT
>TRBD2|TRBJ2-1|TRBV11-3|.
CASSYSGRLDEQFF
TGTGCCAGCAGCTATAGCGGGAGGTTGGATGAGCAGTTCTTC
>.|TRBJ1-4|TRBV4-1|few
CASSQLQLEKLFF
TGCGCCAGCAGCCAATTACAGCTCGAAAAACTGTTTTTT